These 7 T cell receptor beta chains came from one sample sequenced in a study of human T cells and chemical hapten exposure. TCRdb re-analysed the RACE reads in MiXCR, keeping a single row per CDR3 protein. Here the sample spans tens of thousands of distinct CDR3 sequences, more than 9% being singletons. Time point defined: patch test 2, 6 weeks after DPC sensitization. Treatment defined: therapeutic diphenylcyclopropenone sensitization with weekly scalp DPC. The source was whole blood, collected in connection with sensitization to the hapten diphenylcyclopropenone (DPC). The receptors come from a woman in her forties or fifties with alopecia areata. Some clones in this sample may be carry-over from other donors' samples.

This clonotype appeared many times. CDR3 sequence (DNA): TGTGCCAGCAGCCAAGAGGAAGGGGACGAGCAGTACTTC. Amino acid sequence: CASSQEEGDEQYF. The chain combines TRBV3-1 with TRBJ2-7; D possibly corresponds to TRBD1 (5 bases). From germline, CDR1 is LGHDT and CDR2 YNNKEL (reference sequence). The CDR3 covers 13 residues. Trimming shortened V by 0 bases and J by 5 bases, and 8 bases separated the two germline ends.

A few counts support this clonotype. The chain joins TRBV20-1 to TRBJ2-1; TRBD2 matches 8 bases. This CDR3 has 16 residues. The junction had 10 bases not matched to a gene; V was cut back by 5 bases and J by 1 base. Per germline, CDR1 DFQATT and CDR2 SNEGSKA (reference sequence). CDR3 residues: CSASGGPGGSYNEQFF. CDR3 in DNA: TGCAGTGCTTCGGGGGGGCCAGGAGGTTCCTACAATGAGCAGTTCTTC.

This clonotype has only a few counts. The gene calls are TRBV2 and TRBJ2-1, with 12 bases matching TRBD2. Trimming took 3 bases from V and 8 from J; bases not matched to a gene: 5. CDR1 and CDR2 (germline): SNHLY, FYNNEI. This CDR3 is built from 15 residues. CDR3 residues: CASSELAGGQDEQFF. CDR3 bases: TGTGCCAGCAGTGAGCTAGCGGGAGGGCAGGATGAGCAGTTCTTC. Variable domain in full (rest from reference TRBV2 and TRBJ2-1): EPEVTQTPSHQVTQMGQEVILRCVPISNHLYFYWYRQILGQKVEFLVSFYNNEISEKSEIFDDQFSVERPDGSNFTLKIRSTKLEDSAMYFCASSELAGGQDEQFFGPGTRLTVL.

The chain uses TRBV29-1 and TRBJ2-3; 7 positions match TRBD1. The ends lost 6 bases at V and 3 bases at J; junction bases unmatched: 9. The CDR3 sequence is 14 residues long. CDR1 is SQVTM, CDR2 ANQGSEA, per germline. CDR3 nucleotide sequence: TGCAGCGTCGAAACAGGGGCCGAGACAGATACGCAGTATTTT. It encodes CSVETGAETDTQYF.

This clonotype has a handful of counts. V gene TRBV7-2 combines with J gene TRBJ2-7; the D is unclear. CDR1 and CDR2 from the germline V gene are SGHTA and FQGNSA. The V gene lost 1 base and the J gene lost 6 bases, with 16 bases spanning the gap. The CDR3 is 15 amino acids. The CDR3 nucleotides read TGTGCCAGCAGCTTAGAACTTGGTCGGTCGTCCGAGCAGTACTTC. It specifies CASSLELGRSSEQYF.

This clonotype appeared a few times. The genes are TRBV28 and TRBJ2-1; 11 positions match TRBD2. Germline V lookup: CDR1 MDHEN, CDR2 SYDVKM. V gave up 7 bases and J gave up 8 bases; unmatched junction bases: 7. The CDR3 is 14 residues long. CDR3 in DNA: TGTGCCAGCACATCACTAGCGGGAGCAGATGAGCAGTTCTTC. It specifies CASTSLAGADEQFF. Full variable domain (remainder filled in from reference TRBV28 and TRBJ2-1): DVKVTQSSRYLVKRTGEKVFLECVQDMDHENMFWYRQDPGLGLRLIYFSYDVKMKEKGDIPEGYSVSREKKERFSLILESASTNQTSMYLCASTSLAGADEQFFGPGTRLTVL.

This clonotype was seen more than once but under ten times. The genes are TRBV7-8 and TRBJ1-5; no clear D. CDR1 is SGHVS, CDR2 FQNEAQ, per germline. This CDR3 is built from 14 residues. V was shortened by 3 bases and J by 1 base, with 7 bases between the two germline ends. CDR3: CASSLQTSNQPQHF. As DNA, the CDR3 is TGTGCCAGCAGCTTGCAGACGAGCAATCAGCCCCAGCATTTT. The variable domain in full, with the rest retrieved from reference TRBV7-8 and TRBJ1-5, is GAGVSQSPRYKVAKRGQDVALRCDPISGHVSLFWYQQALGQGPEFLTYFQNEAQLDKSGLPSDRFFAERPEGSVSTLKIQRTQQEDSAVYLCASSLQTSNQPQHFGDGTRLSIL.